This TCR beta chain was found in a study of shared clonotypes between healthy human individuals. Assay: immunoSEQ multiplex PCR; the TCRdb copy retains only in-frame clones and omits some. The sample consists of some 1,100,000 clones, about 84% of them appearing once. Findings and limits, study-wide: Although depth was large, rarefaction showed that sequencing of the sorted subsets was incomplete. Only blood underwent sampling, and tissue repertoires likely differ.

On this clone: Its matching antigen is unknown.

The receptor was isolated from a man aged 18 to 29 in good health. Some clones in this sample may be carry-over from other donors' samples. The sample taken for sequencing was memory CD4+ T cells from PBMCs. The subset was: CD45RA-negative fraction.

CDR3 in amino acids: CASSFGQNDNYGYTF. The CDR3 DNA reads as TGTGCCAGCAGCTTTGGACAGAATGATAACTATGGCTACACCTTC. This chain uses TRBV7-9 with TRBJ1-2; a weak D match, TRBD1 (6 bases). V lost 3 bases and J lost 1, with 12 bases in between. The CDR3 consists of 15 residues. Germline CDR1 reads SEHNR; CDR2 reads FQNEAQ (reference sequence).